This passage covers 7 T cell receptor beta chains from one sample sequenced in a study of T cells after yellow fever vaccination. TCRdb recomputed calls from the 5' RACE reads with MiXCR, one row per CDR3 protein. The top ten hold 15% to 20% of the sample, which has about 300,000 distinct CDR3 sequences, 6.8% seen once. The specimen was PBMCs, collected about 49 days after the first yellow fever vaccination. Every receptor here comes from a man between 18 and 35 years old who received the YFV17D yellow fever vaccine.

This clonotype was recorded a few times. The chain links TRBV7-2 to TRBJ2-5; TRBD1 matches at 8 bases. CDR3 length equals 15 residues. The germline gives CDR1 SGHTA, CDR2 FQGNSA. Trimming took 5 bases from V and 0 from J; bases not matched to a gene: 5. CDR3 coding DNA: TGTGCCAGCAGCCAAACCAGGGGGCACCAAGAGACCCAGTACTTC. Protein sequence: CASSQTRGHQETQYF.

This clonotype showed up just a few times. The chain is built from TRBV2 and TRBJ1-5, with D tentatively TRBD1 (5 bases). Germline V gene lookup returns CDR1 SNHLY and CDR2 FYNNEI. The ends were cut back, 4 bases at V and 8 bases at J, with 12 bases in the middle. The CDR3 has 13 amino acids. DNA of the CDR3: TGTGCCAGCAGTGTCTACCTAGGGGAGCCCCAGCATTTT. It yields the protein CASSVYLGEPQHF.

This clonotype was seen a handful of times. This CDR3 is CATSDSRTSGATDTQYF. Here the CDR3 DNA reads TGTGCCACCAGTGACTCCCGTACTAGCGGGGCCACAGATACGCAGTATTTT. The V call is TRBV24-1, the J call TRBJ2-3, with 10 bases that match TRBD2. Germline CDR1 KGHDR, CDR2 SFDVKD. This CDR3 is 17 amino acids long. Trimming took 4 bases from V and 2 from J; bases not matched to a gene: 8.

In this sample, this clonotype turned up a few times. The V call is TRBV7-2, the J call TRBJ1-1; D gene ambiguous. The CDR3 has 13 residues. Trimming took 5 bases from V and 5 from J, leaving 12 bases between them. CDR1 SGHTA and CDR2 FQGNSA come from the germline V gene. The CDR3 DNA reads TGTGCCAGCAGCCCCCTCGGCGGAACTGAAGCTTTCTTT. Residues: CASSPLGGTEAFF.

This chain links TRBV6-1 with TRBJ1-1; tentative D call: TRBD1 (5 bases). V lost 0 bases and J lost 5, with 13 bases in between. From germline, CDR1 is MNHNS and CDR2 SASEGT. This CDR3 is built from 15 residues. The CDR3 sequence: CASSEATGVGTEAFF. DNA of the CDR3: TGTGCCAGCAGTGAAGCGACGGGGGTGGGGACTGAAGCTTTCTTT.

This clonotype came up a few times. V is TRBV15 and J is TRBJ2-1; TRBD2 aligns across 7 bases. The CDR3 length is 16 residues. Germline V CDR1 and CDR2: LNHNV, YYDKDF (reference sequence). Trimming took 0 bases from V and 6 from J; bases not matched to a gene: 8. The chain's CDR3 is CATSRDPSGVSNEQFF. The CDR3, as DNA: TGTGCCACCAGCAGAGATCCGAGCGGGGTGTCCAATGAGCAGTTCTTC. Variable domain in full (rest from reference TRBV15 and TRBJ2-1): DAMVIQNPRYQVTQFGKPVTLSCSQTLNHNVMYWYQQKSSQAPKLLFHYYDKDFNNEADTPDNFQSRRPNTSFCFLDIRSPGLGDTAMYLCATSRDPSGVSNEQFFGPGTRLTVL.

The genes are TRBV6-1 and TRBJ1-6, with D possibly TRBD1 on 5 matching bases. Germline CDR1 is MNHNS and CDR2 is SASEGT. V was trimmed by 6 bases and J by 8 bases, leaving 20 bases between them. The CDR3 consists of 16 residues. As DNA, the CDR3 is TGTGCCAGCAGATCAAGAATGCGGGGGGTGGATTCACCCCTCCACTTT. Its translation is CASRSRMRGVDSPLHF.